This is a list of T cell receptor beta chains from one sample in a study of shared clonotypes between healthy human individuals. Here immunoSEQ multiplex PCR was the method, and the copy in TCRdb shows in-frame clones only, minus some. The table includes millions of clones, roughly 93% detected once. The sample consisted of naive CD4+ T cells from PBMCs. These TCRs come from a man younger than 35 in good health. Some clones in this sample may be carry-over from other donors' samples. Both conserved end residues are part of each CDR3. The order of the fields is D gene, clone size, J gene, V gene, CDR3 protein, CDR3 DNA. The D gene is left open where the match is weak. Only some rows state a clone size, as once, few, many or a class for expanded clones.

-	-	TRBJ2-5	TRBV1	CTSSLARGLEETQYF	TGCACCAGCAGCCTAGCGCGGGGGTTGGAAGAGACCCAGTACTTC
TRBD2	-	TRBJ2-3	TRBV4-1	CASSQEKFSASGRARDTQYF	TGCGCCAGCAGCCAAGAGAAGTTTTCAGCTAGCGGGAGGGCCCGGGATACGCAGTATTTT
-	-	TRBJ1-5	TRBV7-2	CASSLVPDQPQHF	TGTGCCAGCAGCTTAGTACCGGATCAGCCCCAGCATTTT
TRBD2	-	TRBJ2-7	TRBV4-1	CASSQGSGRAYEQYF	TGCGCCAGCAGCCAAGGGAGCGGGAGGGCCTACGAGCAGTACTTC
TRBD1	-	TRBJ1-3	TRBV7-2	CASSLGDRALSGNTIYF	TGTGCCAGCAGCTTAGGGGACAGGGCATTGTCAGGAAACACCATATATTTT
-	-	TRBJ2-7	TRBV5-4	CASSFATGRGYEQYF	TGTGCCAGCAGCTTTGCCACCGGCAGGGGTTACGAGCAGTACTTC
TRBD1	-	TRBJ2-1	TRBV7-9	CASSWPTGGKNNEQFF	TGTGCCAGCAGCTGGCCGACAGGGGGCAAGAACAATGAGCAGTTCTTC
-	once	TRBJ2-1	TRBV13	CASSLGGRGVFNEQFF	TGTGCCAGCAGCTTAGGGGGCAGGGGGGTGTTCAATGAGCAGTTCTTC
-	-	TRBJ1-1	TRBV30	CAWSRQRKTEAFF	TGTGCCTGGAGTCGGCAGCGGAAGACTGAAGCTTTCTTT
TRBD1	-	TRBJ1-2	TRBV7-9	CASSLVTGRGYTF	TGTGCCAGCAGCTTAGTGACAGGGCGAGGCTACACCTTC
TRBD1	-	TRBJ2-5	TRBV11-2	CASSRGQGAGETQYF	TGTGCCAGCAGCAGAGGACAGGGGGCGGGGGAGACCCAGTACTTC
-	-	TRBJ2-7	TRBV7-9	CASSSPGPSYF	TGTGCCAGCAGCTCACCGGGCCCGAGCTACTTC
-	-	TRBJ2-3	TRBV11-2	CASSFSFTDTQYF	TGTGCCAGCAGCTTCTCCTTCACAGATACGCAGTATTTT
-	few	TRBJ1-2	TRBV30	CAQDSLPSYTF	TGTGCCCAGGACAGTCTTCCAAGCTACACCTTC
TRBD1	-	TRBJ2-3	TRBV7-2	CASSLGTGDTQYF	TGTGCCAGCAGCTTAGGGACAGGGGATACGCAGTATTTT
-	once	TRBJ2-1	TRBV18	CASSVFSGDTYNEQFF	TGTGCCAGCTCAGTCTTTTCGGGAGACACCTACAATGAGCAGTTCTTC
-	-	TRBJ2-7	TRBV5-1	CASSLDRDYEQYF	TGCGCCAGCAGCTTAGACCGGGACTACGAGCAGTACTTC
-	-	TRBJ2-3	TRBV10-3	CAISPTGFGTDTQYF	TGTGCCATCAGCCCGACAGGTTTCGGCACAGATACGCAGTATTTT
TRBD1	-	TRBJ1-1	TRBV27	CASSSPDRGNTEAFF	TGTGCCAGCAGTTCTCCGGACAGGGGGAACACTGAAGCTTTCTTT
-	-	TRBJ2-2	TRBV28	CASRRSGPNTGELFF	TGTGCCAGCAGGAGGAGCGGTCCAAACACCGGGGAGCTGTTTTTT
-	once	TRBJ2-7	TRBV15	CATSRGGDYPHYEQYF	TGTGCCACCAGCAGAGGAGGAGACTATCCCCACTACGAGCAGTACTTC
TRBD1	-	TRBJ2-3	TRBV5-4	CASSPTDRAENTQYF	TGTGCCAGCAGCCCCACGGACAGGGCCGAAAATACGCAGTATTTT
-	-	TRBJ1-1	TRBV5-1	CASSLMIQGGNTEAFF	TGCGCCAGCAGCTTGATGATACAGGGAGGGAACACTGAAGCTTTCTTT
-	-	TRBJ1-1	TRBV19	CASSFTRNTEAFF	TGTGCCAGTAGTTTTACACGGAACACTGAAGCTTTCTTT
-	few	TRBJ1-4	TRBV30	CAWSVTGFEKLFF	TGTGCCTGGAGTGTTACAGGGTTTGAAAAACTGTTTTTT
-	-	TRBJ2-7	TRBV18	CASSPSTGSYEQYF	TGTGCCAGCTCACCTTCGACAGGCTCCTACGAGCAGTACTTC
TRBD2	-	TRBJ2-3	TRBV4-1	CASSPRQREGHPDTQYF	TGCGCCAGCAGCCCCCGGCAGCGGGAGGGCCATCCAGATACGCAGTATTTT
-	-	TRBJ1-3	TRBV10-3	CAINMGASGGNTIYF	TGTGCCATCAATATGGGGGCATCGGGAGGAAACACCATATATTTT
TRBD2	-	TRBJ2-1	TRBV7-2	CASSSGLAAYNEQFF	TGTGCCAGCAGCTCGGGACTAGCGGCATACAATGAGCAGTTCTTC
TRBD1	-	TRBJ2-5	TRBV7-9	CACETGQGQETQYF	TGTGCCTGTGAGACGGGACAGGGACAAGAGACCCAGTACTTC
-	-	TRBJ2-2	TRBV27	CASSLLRGELFF	TGTGCCAGCAGTTTACTTCGAGGGGAGCTGTTTTTT
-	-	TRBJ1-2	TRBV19	CASSTRTSGTSVFAYGYTF	TGTGCCAGTAGTACAAGAACCAGTGGGACCTCCGTTTTTGCCTATGGCTACACCTTC
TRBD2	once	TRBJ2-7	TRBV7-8	CASSLDTRTSGEQYF	TGTGCCAGCAGCTTAGATACAAGGACTAGTGGGGAGCAGTACTTC